The 29 T cell receptor beta chains below were found in one sample sequenced in a study of CD8 T cells in Susac syndrome. After extraction with the RNeasy kit, roughly 0.45 to 1 ug of the RNA was reverse transcribed using random hexamers. One entry per CDR3 protein, called by TCRdb with MiXCR from the immunoSEQ multiplex PCR reads. Here the sample spans about 180,000 distinct CDR3 sequences, approximately 93% being singletons. The sample consisted of CD4+ T cells from PBMCs. All receptors come from a human donor with multiple sclerosis.

The CDR3 reads CASRTSGGRTQYF. The CDR3 nucleotides are TGTGCCAGCAGAACTTCAGGGGGACGAACGCAGTATTTT. The chain carries TRBV6-5 and TRBJ2-3, with 7 bases lining up with TRBD1. The CDR3 spans 13 residues. Trimming took 6 bases from V and 9 from J; bases not matched to a gene: 9. Germline lookup yields CDR1 MNHEY and CDR2 SVGAGI.

This chain uses TRBV5-4 with TRBJ2-5; 7 bases align to TRBD2. The V segment lost 4 bases and the J segment 1 base; nucleotides outside the gene matches: 1. The germline V gene has CDR1 SGHNT and CDR2 YYREEE (reference sequence). The CDR3 runs to 13 residues. The CDR3 region is CASSGTTQETQYF. Here the CDR3 DNA reads TGTGCCAGCAGCGGGACTACCCAAGAGACCCAGTACTTC.

The V and J genes are TRBV11-1 and TRBJ2-7; D possibly uses TRBD1 or TRBD2 (6 bases each). Trimming left V 1 base short and J 2 bases short, with 12 bases between. Germline V gene data show CDR1 as SGHAT and CDR2 as FQDESV (reference sequence). The CDR3 totals 15 residues. The chain's CDR3 is CASSLETGGAYEQYF. The CDR3 DNA follows: TGTGCCAGCAGCTTAGAGACAGGAGGGGCCTACGAGCAGTACTTC. The variable domain in full, completed from reference TRBV11-1 and TRBJ2-7, reads EAEVAQSPRYKITEKSQAVAFWCDPISGHATLYWYRQILGQGPELLVQFQDESVVDDSQLPKDRFSAERLKGVDSTLKIQPAELGDSAMYLCASSLETGGAYEQYFGPGTRLTVT.

V gene TRBV7-2 combines with J gene TRBJ1-6, with D perhaps TRBD1 (5 bases). CDR3 size: 13 residues. CDR1 and CDR2 from the germline V gene are SGHTA and FQGNSA. V dropped 5 bases and J dropped 9 bases, with 11 bases sitting between them. CDR3 nucleotides: TGTGCCAGCAGCCCCTTTGGGACTTCACCCCTCCACTTT. Amino acids: CASSPFGTSPLHF.

V gene TRBV3-1 combines with J gene TRBJ2-5; perhaps TRBD1 as D (5 bases). Germline-derived CDR1 and CDR2 are LGHDT and YNNKEL (reference sequence). The CDR3 sequence is 15 residues long. The V and J ends lost 1 base and 5 bases respectively, with 14 bases between them. CDR3 protein: CASSQGSGKGETQYF. The CDR3 DNA reads as TGTGCCAGCAGCCAAGGAAGTGGGAAGGGGGAGACCCAGTACTTC.

This clonotype showed up just once. The chain carries TRBV27 and TRBJ2-1; D is undetermined. Germline values: CDR1 MNHEY, CDR2 SMNVEV (reference sequence). The length of the CDR3 is 17 residues. V was trimmed by 3 bases and J by 0 bases, leaving 15 bases between them. The CDR3 DNA sequence: TGTGCCAGCAGTTTCTATCCCCTCGCGCGCTCCTACAATGAGCAGTTCTTC. As protein: CASSFYPLARSYNEQFF.

The chain couples TRBV30 to TRBJ2-7, with 9 bases fitting TRBD2. The CDR3 spans 16 residues. V dropped 2 bases and J dropped 2; count of bases not matched to a gene: 10. The germline V gene has CDR1 GTSNPN and CDR2 SVGIG (reference sequence). This CDR3 is CAWSLRGTSRTYEQYF. Here the CDR3 DNA reads TGTGCCTGGAGTCTCCGAGGGACTAGCCGCACCTACGAGCAGTACTTC.

The chain joins TRBV20-1 to TRBJ2-1; 15 bases line up with TRBD2. This CDR3 is built from 15 residues. Trimming cost V 6 bases and J 9 bases; bases outside gene matches: 9. CDR1 and CDR2 (germline): DFQATT, SNEGSKA (reference sequence). Here the CDR3 DNA reads TGCAGTGCCAGGACTAGCGGGAGGGGAACCGGTGAGCAGTTCTTC. Amino acid sequence: CSARTSGRGTGEQFF.

Only one count was recorded for this clonotype. This chain connects TRBV12-2 to TRBJ1-4. TRBV12-2 is classified as a pseudogene. This CDR3 comprises 15 residues. CDR3 protein: CASRSRRGGKEKLFF. The CDR3 DNA follows: TGTGCAAGTCGCAGTCGCCGGGGAGGAAAAGAAAAACTGTTTTTT.

The chain combines TRBV4-2 with TRBJ2-1; 9 nucleotides match TRBD2. Looked up from germline, CDR1 is LGHNA and CDR2 is YNFKEQ. The CDR3 runs 16 residues. After removal of 4 bases from V and 5 bases from J, the junction contained 9 bases not matched to a gene. CDR3 in amino acids: CASSPAERGADNEQFF. The CDR3 bases are TGTGCCAGCAGCCCAGCCGAGCGGGGGGCTGACAATGAGCAGTTCTTC.

The chain links TRBV6-5 to TRBJ2-7; TRBD2 aligns across 7 bases. The CDR3 sequence is 17 residues long. The junction had 8 bases not matched to a gene; V was cut back by 0 bases and J by 0 bases. CDR1 is MNHEY, CDR2 SVGAGI, per germline. CDR3 region: CASSYSGVGRNSYEQYF. CDR3 nucleotide sequence: TGTGCCAGCAGTTACTCAGGAGTCGGGAGGAACTCCTACGAGCAGTACTTC.

This clonotype was found a few times. V gene TRBV2 combines with J gene TRBJ1-1; no firm D call. The CDR3 length is 13 residues. V lost 3 bases to trimming and J lost 1 base, with 6 bases between them. Germline V CDR1 and CDR2: SNHLY, FYNNEI. This CDR3 reads CASSDRENTEAFF. CDR3 in DNA: TGTGCCAGCAGTGATAGGGAGAACACTGAAGCTTTCTTT.

This clonotype was counted a single time. The V gene is TRBV6-9, the J gene TRBJ2-4; the match to TRBD1 covers 10 bases. The trim removed 7 bases at V and 0 bases at J, leaving 21 bases unmatched. The CDR3 totals 21 residues. From germline, CDR1 is MNHGY and CDR2 SVAAGI. The CDR3 region is CASNRSSPRDRGDLAKNIQYF. The CDR3 region has the DNA TGTGCCAGCAACAGATCCAGCCCCCGGGACAGGGGAGACCTAGCCAAAAACATTCAGTACTTC.

A single count supports this clonotype. The rearrangement joins TRBV15 to TRBJ2-7, with TRBD1 as a possible D gene (5 bases). CDR3 size: 14 residues. Germline loops: CDR1 LNHNV, CDR2 YYDKDF (reference sequence). Trimming left V 0 bases short and J 2 bases short, with 8 bases between. CDR3 in amino acids: CATSRDRQTYEQYF. The CDR3 DNA is TGTGCCACCAGCAGAGATAGACAGACCTACGAGCAGTACTTC.

The chain links TRBV12-3 or TRBV12-4 to TRBJ2-5, with 9 positions matching TRBD2. CDR3 length: 17 residues. Trimming took 3 bases from V and 4 from J; bases not matched to a gene: 12. The DNA of the CDR3 is TGTGCCAGCAGTTTTGGCAGCGGGGGGCACGGGGGAGAGACCCAGTACTTC. This sequence encodes CASSFGSGGHGGETQYF.

V usage is TRBV3-1 and J usage is TRBJ1-1; D unclear. This CDR3 spans 14 amino acids. Germline loops: CDR1 LGHDT, CDR2 YNNKEL (reference sequence). Trimming removed 3 bases from V and 3 bases from J, with 11 bases in between. The CDR3 coding sequence is TGTGCCAGCAGCCAGCAGGAACTCTACACTGAAGCTTTCTTT. Translating gives CASSQQELYTEAFF.

V gene TRBV20-1 combines with J gene TRBJ2-7, with 10 bases matching TRBD2. The V gene's germline CDR1 is DFQATT and CDR2 SNEGSKA (reference sequence). V gave up 3 bases and J gave up 3 bases; unmatched junction bases: 5. The CDR3 contains 14 residues. The CDR3 sequence: CSARAPSGGYEQYF. CDR3 bases: TGCAGTGCTAGGGCCCCTAGCGGGGGCTACGAGCAGTACTTC.

The V and J genes are TRBV12-5 and TRBJ1-5; D not resolved. The CDR3 is 13 amino acids. The V end lost 1 base, the J end lost 4 bases, and 5 bases lay between the germline ends. Germline CDR1 is LGHNT and CDR2 is FRNRAP. CDR3 sequence: CASGLGLNQPQHF. The CDR3 DNA follows: TGTGCTAGTGGTTTGGGGCTAAATCAGCCCCAGCATTTT. Looking up the rest from reference TRBV12-5 and TRBJ1-5 gives the full variable domain: DARVTQTPRHKVTEMGQEVTMRCQPILGHNTVFWYRQTMMQGLELLAYFRNRAPLDDSGMPKDRFSAEMPDATLATLKIQPSEPRDSAVYFCASGLGLNQPQHFGDGTRLSIL.

V is TRBV4-1 and J is TRBJ1-5; D remains unclear. The V gene lost 1 base and the J gene lost 6 bases, with 7 bases spanning the gap. Germline-derived CDR1 and CDR2 are MGHRA and YSYEKL. The CDR3 has 13 amino acids. Written as DNA, the CDR3 is TGCGCCAGCAGCCAAGTCCTAGGTCAGCCCCAGCATTTT. Its translation is CASSQVLGQPQHF.

The chain recombines TRBV29-1 with TRBJ1-2; the match to TRBD1 covers 12 bases. CDR3 length: 15 residues. CDR1 and CDR2 (germline): SQVTM, ANQGSEA. The ends lost 5 bases at V and 3 bases at J; junction bases unmatched: 7. The chain's CDR3 is CSVKRDRGQDYGYTF. The DNA of the CDR3 is TGCAGCGTTAAAAGGGACAGGGGGCAGGACTATGGCTACACCTTC.

The chain has TRBV9 and TRBJ2-3; TRBD2 matches at 10 bases. The CDR3 is 16 residues long. The germline CDR1 and CDR2 sequences are SGDLS and YYNGEE. V trimming: 0 bases; J trimming: 1 base; junction bases outside the gene matches: 2. The CDR3 here is CASSVASGGRTDTQYF. CDR3 coding DNA: TGTGCCAGCAGCGTAGCTAGCGGGGGCCGCACAGATACGCAGTATTTT.

This clonotype was detected once. This rearrangement joins TRBV20-1 to TRBJ2-3, with D possibly being TRBD2 (6 bases). The CDR3 extends over 14 amino acids. CDR1 is DFQATT, CDR2 SNEGSKA, per germline (reference sequence). Trimming cost V 0 bases and J 5 bases, with 12 bases left between them. DNA for the CDR3: TGCAGTGCTAGAGAAGAAACGCGGGGAGATACGCAGTATTTT. It yields the protein CSAREETRGDTQYF.

This clonotype occurred a few times. The chain joins TRBV6-5 to TRBJ1-5, with 9 bases matching TRBD1. V was pared by 0 bases and J by 6 bases, with 6 bases of the junction left unmatched. There are 16 residues in the CDR3. CDR1 is MNHEY and CDR2 is SVGAGI in the germline V gene. The CDR3 spells CASSYSGTGSGQPQHF. CDR3 in DNA: TGTGCCAGCAGTTACTCGGGGACAGGGAGCGGTCAGCCCCAGCATTTT.

The chain links TRBV9 to TRBJ2-5; TRBD2 agrees at 8 bases. The CDR3 is 14 amino acids. The V gene's germline CDR1 is SGDLS and CDR2 YYNGEE. The junction had 6 bases not matched to a gene; V was cut back by 6 bases and J by 2 bases. This chain's CDR3 is CASNPGGGQETQYF. The DNA for the CDR3 is TGTGCCAGCAACCCGGGGGGGGGACAAGAGACCCAGTACTTC.

The CDR3 here is CASSLRGGEAFF. CDR3 nucleotide sequence: TGTGCCAGTAGTCTTAGAGGCGGTGAAGCTTTCTTT. The chain carries TRBV19 and TRBJ1-1, with D unresolved. The CDR3 totals 12 residues. V lost 5 bases to trimming and J lost 7 bases, with 11 bases between them. CDR1 and CDR2 (germline): LNHDA, SQIVND (reference sequence).

The chain joins TRBV3-1 to TRBJ1-1; tentatively, D is TRBD1 (6 bases). Looked up from germline, CDR1 is LGHDT and CDR2 is YNNKEL (reference sequence). V gave up 0 bases and J gave up 5 bases, with 16 bases separating them. The CDR3 sequence is 16 residues long. The CDR3 nucleotides read TGTGCCAGCAGCCAAGATCGTAAGTGGGGGCAAACTGAAGCTTTCTTT. The encoded protein is CASSQDRKWGQTEAFF.

The chain combines TRBV9 with TRBJ2-7; D not resolved. This CDR3 region has 15 residues. V was pared by 1 base and J by 1 base, with 12 bases between. Germline CDR1 is SGDLS and CDR2 is YYNGEE. DNA of the CDR3: TGTGCCAGCAGCGTAAGGTCAGGCAGGTCCTACGAGCAGTACTTC. Protein sequence: CASSVRSGRSYEQYF.

The chain recombines TRBV4-1 with TRBJ2-1, with 9 positions matching TRBD1. The CDR3 runs to 19 residues. Germline V gene sequence: CDR1 MGHRA, CDR2 YSYEKL. J was trimmed by 2 bases and V by 3 bases; bases with no gene match: 14. The DNA of the CDR3 is TGCGCCAGCAGCCAGCCTCCCGGGACAGGGACCCTAACCTACAATGAGCAGTTCTTC. It is translated as CASSQPPGTGTLTYNEQFF.

This clonotype was seen just once. The J gene is TRBJ1-3, the V gene TRBV6-5; D is uncertain. Germline V lookup: CDR1 MNHEY, CDR2 SVGAGI. V was shortened by 5 bases and J by 0 bases, with 5 bases between the two germline ends. The CDR3 runs 13 residues. The CDR3 DNA reads TGTGCCAGCAGTAGCCCCTCTGGAAACACCATATATTTT. This gives the protein CASSSPSGNTIYF.